The clone carrying this TCR beta chain was observed a handful of times. These data are taken from a study of T-cell memory formation after mild COVID-19. TCRdb processed the 5' RACE reads anew with MiXCR; each CDR3 protein has one entry. The sample contains some 290,000 distinct CDR3 sequences, around 15% of which appear only once. V was pared by 2 bases and J by 0 bases, with 6 bases between. The CDR3 is made up of 14 amino acids. Germline V gene lookup returns CDR1 SGDLS and CDR2 YYNGEE. Source material: PBMCs or a T cell subset sorted from them (not recorded which). The V call is TRBV9, the J call TRBJ2-1; D unresolved. This TCR derives from a man between 18 and 29 years old who had mild COVID-19 (a few samples of this study predate the infection). Cell type and time point are not known. CDR3 DNA sequence: TGTGCCAGCAGCGTTACGAGCTCCTACAATGAGCAGTTCTTC. It yields the protein CASSVTSSYNEQFF.